Below are 15 T cell receptor beta chains sequenced from a single sample in a study of OX40 agonist ivuxolimab in advanced cancers. Receptor amplification or capture employed the immunoSEQ multiplex PCR assay. The clones in this table, taken by TCRdb from immuneACCESS, are in-frame only. Not every clone is retained; where verified, under half of the shortfall comes from an unresolved V gene, and the cause of the rest is unknown. The table for this sample lists 77,000 or so clones; 80% to 95% of them were counted only once. The ten largest clones add up to about 0.45% of the sample. This material consisted of CD4+ or CD8+ T cells sorted from blood, taken in a trial of the OX40 agonist ivuxolimab. All receptors derive from an adult with an advanced solid tumor such as melanoma, head and neck, liver or kidney cancer.

The genes are TRBV6-5 and TRBJ2-6; D is ambiguous. V lost 6 bases to trimming and J lost 1 base, with 10 bases between them. In germline, CDR1 is MNHEY, CDR2 SVGAGI. The CDR3 runs 15 residues. CDR3 DNA sequence: TGTGCCAGCAGCCTGACCCCGTCTGGGGCCAACGTCCTGACTTTC. It specifies CASSLTPSGANVLTF.

The chain couples TRBV19 to TRBJ2-1, with 9 bases matching TRBD2. Germline assignment: CDR1 LNHDA and CDR2 SQIVND (reference sequence). After removal of 6 bases from V and 5 bases from J, the junction contained 14 bases not matched to a gene. CDR3 length: 17 amino acids. CDR3: CASRQDRAASGNNEQFF. The DNA for the CDR3 is TGTGCCAGTAGGCAAGACAGGGCCGCTAGCGGGAACAATGAGCAGTTCTTC.

The V call is TRBV28, the J call TRBJ2-7, with 7 bases lining up with TRBD2. Trimming removed 8 bases from V and 6 bases from J; junction bases left unmatched: 10. This CDR3 contains 13 residues. Germline lookup yields CDR1 MDHEN and CDR2 SYDVKM. The CDR3 spells CASGRGEEVEQYF. CDR3 bases: TGTGCCAGCGGACGGGGGGAAGAGGTCGAGCAGTACTTC.

This chain joins TRBV19 and TRBJ2-7; no clear D gene. Germline V gives CDR1 LNHDA, CDR2 SQIVND (reference sequence). CDR3 length: 15 amino acids. Trimming cost V 4 bases and J 4 bases, with 17 bases left between them. The CDR3 DNA follows: TGTGCCAGTAGTAAAGTGGTAGGACCGGAGTACGAGCAGTACTTC. Protein: CASSKVVGPEYEQYF.

The genes are TRBV27 and TRBJ2-3; 9 bases match TRBD2. The CDR3 length is 16 residues. Germline CDR1 is MNHEY and CDR2 is SMNVEV (reference sequence). The trim removed 4 bases at V and 3 bases at J, leaving 8 bases unmatched. The CDR3 here is CASSSGVSGSTDTQYF. The CDR3 DNA sequence: TGTGCCAGCAGTTCTGGCGTTAGCGGGAGTACAGATACGCAGTATTTT.

This sequence joins TRBV7-3 and TRBJ2-5; no definite D call. This CDR3 has 14 amino acids. Trimming cost V 1 base and J 1 base, with 7 bases left between them. From germline, CDR1 is SGHTA and CDR2 FQGTGA. For the CDR3, the DNA is TGTGCCAGCAGCTTAATAGGTAGCCAAGAGACCCAGTACTTC. Translating gives CASSLIGSQETQYF.

The rearrangement joins TRBV28 to TRBJ1-2; 7 bases fit TRBD1. CDR3 size: 13 residues. Germline loops: CDR1 MDHEN, CDR2 SYDVKM. Trimming cost V 8 bases and J 0 bases; bases outside gene matches: 3. The CDR3 nucleotides are TGTGCCAGCCGGGACAGCTCTAACTATGGCTACACCTTC. This codes for CASRDSSNYGYTF.

The V and J genes are TRBV11-3 and TRBJ2-3; D tentatively fits TRBD1 or TRBD2 (6 bases each). There are 14 residues in the CDR3. V was cut by 2 bases and J by 4 bases, with 10 bases left in between. Germline assignment: CDR1 SGHNT and CDR2 YENEEA. DNA for the CDR3: TGTGCCAGCAGCTTAACGGGGGCTGCAGATACGCAGTATTTT. Translated, it gives CASSLTGAADTQYF.

J is TRBJ2-3 and V is TRBV4-2, with 8 bases fitting TRBD2. V was pared by 1 base and J by 1 base, with 4 bases of the junction left unmatched. Germline V gives CDR1 LGHNA, CDR2 YNFKEQ. The CDR3 totals 16 residues. CDR3: CASSQVTGGGTDTQYF. CDR3 bases: TGTGCCAGCAGCCAAGTAACCGGGGGGGGCACAGATACGCAGTATTTT.

The chain is built from TRBV5-5 and TRBJ2-1; 10 nucleotides match TRBD1. The CDR3 is 15 amino acids. Germline CDR1 and CDR2: SGHKS and YYEKEE (reference sequence). The V gene end was trimmed by 3 bases and the J gene end by 0 bases; junction bases not matched to a gene: 0. The CDR3 is CASSWTGGSYNEQFF. The CDR3 nucleotides are TGTGCCAGCAGCTGGACAGGGGGCTCCTACAATGAGCAGTTCTTC. The full variable domain, its missing parts supplied by reference TRBV5-5 and TRBJ2-1, is DAGVTQSPTHLIKTRGQQVTLRCSPISGHKSVSWYQQVLGQGPQFIFQYYEKEERGRGNFPDRFSARQFPNYSSELNVNALLLGDSALYLCASSWTGGSYNEQFFGPGTRLTVL.

The chain uses TRBV6-1 and TRBJ1-1; possible D gene TRBD1, 6 bases. V was shortened by 3 bases and J by 3 bases, with 14 bases between the two germline ends. CDR3 length: 15 amino acids. Germline assignment: CDR1 MNHNS and CDR2 SASEGT. The chain's CDR3 is CASSEPGGAHTEAFF. Here the CDR3 DNA reads TGTGCCAGCAGTGAGCCGGGGGGGGCGCACACTGAAGCTTTCTTT.

The chain combines TRBV6-6 with TRBJ2-3; a weak D match, TRBD1 (6 bases). With 7 bases removed from V and 5 bases from J, the gap between germline ends came to 16 bases. Germline CDR1 reads MNHNY; CDR2 reads SVGAGI (reference sequence). CDR3 length equals 14 residues. The CDR3 DNA follows: TGTGCCAGCAATGGTAGGGGGTCAAGAGATACGCAGTATTTT. It codes for CASNGRGSRDTQYF.

In this sample, this clone turned up once. The chain employs TRBV5-1 and TRBJ1-2; D perhaps matches TRBD1 (5 bases). V lost 7 bases and J lost 4, with 17 bases in between. Germline V gene lookup returns CDR1 SGHRS and CDR2 YFSETQ. This CDR3 spans 14 amino acids. DNA for the CDR3: TGCGCCAGCCGAGAAGGGGTCGTGGGCTATGGCTACACCTTC. It yields the protein CASREGVVGYGYTF.

This chain links TRBV5-1 with TRBJ2-7; the D gene could be TRBD1 or TRBD2 (5 bases each). Trimming cost V 4 bases and J 4 bases, with 18 bases left between them. This CDR3 is built from 15 residues. In germline, CDR1 is SGHRS, CDR2 YFSETQ. CDR3 sequence: CASSPGGTLTYEQYF. The CDR3 DNA reads TGCGCCAGCAGCCCGGGTGGGACCCTTACGTACGAGCAGTACTTC.

This chain uses TRBV10-3 with TRBJ2-2; D unresolved. The V gene's germline CDR1 is ENHRY and CDR2 SYGVKD. V was pared by 7 bases and J by 3 bases, with 9 bases between. The CDR3 consists of 13 residues. The CDR3 coding sequence is TGTGCCATCAATTGGCGAGACACCGGGGAGCTGTTTTTT. Protein: CAINWRDTGELFF.